This TCR beta chain was found in a study of regulatory T cells in long-lasting Graves disease. This clonotype was found many times. As yet, its antigen is unknown. CDR3-region Arm-PCR and iRepertoire HTBI primers produced the TCR beta libraries. TCRdb used MiXCR to reprocess the multiplex PCR reads, holding one entry per CDR3 protein. The data show a few hundred thousand distinct CDR3 sequences, 20% to 25% seen once. This CDR3 is 16 amino acids long. Trimming shortened V by 5 bases and J by 2 bases, and 18 bases separated the two germline ends. Time point here: persistent/refractory GD, antithyroid drugs over 5 years with positive TRAb. Isolated PBMC RNA provided the starting material for the TCR library. Broader study findings: The study found lower TCR diversity in persistent Graves' patients than in newly diagnosed ones. More public clonotypes were shared by persistent patients (around 2,600) than by new patients (approximately 990). Persistent disease favored TRBV28, TRBJ1-2 and TRBJ2-5. The sample size was small, and this may have reduced accuracy.

Sequencing used peripheral blood mononuclear cells (PBMCs), obtained when the disease was refractory, from a patient treated with antithyroid drugs. This sequence joins TRBV12-3 or TRBV12-4 and TRBJ2-5; D tentatively fits TRBD1 or TRBD2 (5 bases each). The TCR sequence derives from a female donor with Graves disease. This CDR3 reads CASSRPPGRLQETQYF. The CDR3 region has the DNA TGTGCCAGCAGTAGACCTCCGGGACGGCTACAAGAGACCCAGTACTTC.